These 30 T cell receptor beta chains share one sample of origin, sequenced in a study of CD8+ T cells in alopecia areata. TCR sequencing used cDNA made by reverse transcription of extracted RNA. Produced via immunoSEQ multiplex PCR; TCRdb's table is partial and in-frame only. The table shows approximately 280,000 clones, with nearly 60% occurring only once. Treatment here: oral pan-JAK inhibitor, 5-10 mg twice daily. The specimen comprised CD4+ T cells sorted from blood, sampled at week 24, from a patient treated with tofacitinib. These receptors were taken from a human donor with alopecia areata.

This chain connects TRBV2 to TRBJ2-1; the D call may be TRBD1 or TRBD2 (6 bases each). Trimming stripped 8 bases from V and 4 bases from J, with 18 bases between. The CDR3 is 15 amino acids. In germline, CDR1 is SNHLY, CDR2 FYNNEI. CDR3 nucleotides: TGTGCCAGCTCCGAACGGGGGCGGGATTACAATGAGCAGTTCTTC. This gives the protein CASSERGRDYNEQFF.

The rearrangement joins TRBV5-1 to TRBJ2-5, with a tentative D call TRBD1 (6 bases). Germline-derived CDR1 and CDR2 are SGHRS and YFSETQ. The CDR3 runs to 14 residues. With 4 bases removed from V and 5 bases from J, the gap between germline ends came to 15 bases. CDR3 loop: CASSPGQWRETQYF. The CDR3 nucleotides read TGCGCCAGCAGCCCAGGACAGTGGAGGGAGACCCAGTACTTC. The variable domain in full, completed from reference TRBV5-1 and TRBJ2-5, reads KAGVTQTPRYLIKTRGQQVTLSCSPISGHRSVSWYQQTPGQGLQFLFEYFSETQRNKGNFPGRFSGRQFSNSRSEMNVSTLELGDSALYLCASSPGQWRETQYFGPGTRLLVL.

For the CDR3, the DNA is TGTGCCAGCAGTCAAGCGGGGGGATCTGAGACCCAGTACTTC. As protein: CASSQAGGSETQYF. This chain links TRBV6-5 with TRBJ2-5; 9 positions match TRBD2. The CDR3 is 14 residues long. The V gene's germline CDR1 is MNHEY and CDR2 SVGAGI. V was clipped by 5 bases and J by 5 bases; unmatched bases: 6.

The chain links TRBV19 to TRBJ2-7; tentatively, D is TRBD1 (5 bases). Germline CDR1 and CDR2: LNHDA and SQIVND (reference sequence). This CDR3 comprises 18 residues. V lost 0 bases to trimming and J lost 0 bases, with 18 bases between them. The chain's CDR3 is CASSIEGLWGGSSYEQYF. The CDR3 DNA sequence: TGTGCCAGTAGTATAGAAGGATTGTGGGGCGGCTCCTCCTACGAGCAGTACTTC. Supplemented by reference TRBV19 and TRBJ2-7, the full variable domain reads DGGITQSPKYLFRKEGQNVTLSCEQNLNHDAMYWYRQDPGQGLRLIYYSQIVNDFQKGDIAEGYSVSREKKESFPLTVTSAQKNPTAFYLCASSIEGLWGGSSYEQYFGPGTRLTVT.

This chain joins TRBV20-1 and TRBJ1-2; D gene unclear. Looked up from germline, CDR1 is DFQATT and CDR2 is SNEGSKA (reference sequence). The V gene lost 4 bases and the J gene lost 2 bases, with 5 bases spanning the gap. This CDR3 has 11 amino acids. CDR3 DNA: TGCAGTGCTAATGGGAACTATGGCTACACCTTC. Its protein product is CSANGNYGYTF.

This clone was recorded a few times. The chain links TRBV10-3 to TRBJ2-7; 7 nucleotides align to TRBD1. V lost 6 bases, J lost 3 bases, and 8 bases stayed unmatched. The germline V gene encodes CDR1 ENHRY and CDR2 SYGVKD. The CDR3 covers 14 residues. Here the CDR3 reads CAIRDQGESYEQYF. CDR3 DNA: TGTGCCATCAGGGACCAGGGGGAGAGCTACGAGCAGTACTTC.

This rearrangement joins TRBV5-1 to TRBJ1-1, with no clear D. The CDR3 covers 14 residues. Germline V gene sequence: CDR1 SGHRS, CDR2 YFSETQ. V was trimmed by 4 bases and J by 2 bases, leaving 12 bases between them. This CDR3 is CASSVGRINTEAFF. Here the CDR3 DNA reads TGCGCCAGCAGCGTCGGACGGATTAACACTGAAGCTTTCTTT.

This clone was detected a few times. The rearrangement uses TRBV12-5 and TRBJ1-5, with D maybe TRBD1 (5 bases). The CDR3 totals 12 residues. Trimming cost V 3 bases and J 5 bases, with 5 bases left between them. Germline CDR1 is LGHNT and CDR2 is FRNRAP. The CDR3 reads CASGFRDQPQHF. The CDR3 DNA is TGTGCTAGTGGTTTCAGGGATCAGCCCCAGCATTTT.

The CDR3 loop is CAISVPGTDTQYF. The CDR3 nucleotides are TGTGCCATCAGTGTTCCAGGCACAGATACGCAGTATTTT. The rearrangement links TRBV10-3 to TRBJ2-3; D uncertain. The CDR3 spans 13 residues. Germline lookup yields CDR1 ENHRY and CDR2 SYGVKD. The germline V and J ends were trimmed by 4 bases and 1 base, with 6 bases remaining between them.

CDR3 sequence: CAWSVGYRYEQYF. As DNA, the CDR3 is TGTGCCTGGAGTGTAGGGTACCGCTACGAGCAGTACTTC. The V and J genes are TRBV30 and TRBJ2-7; no clear D. The V end lost 0 bases, the J end lost 3 bases, and 9 bases lay between the germline ends. CDR3 length equals 13 residues. The V gene's germline CDR1 is GTSNPN and CDR2 SVGIG (reference sequence).

The CDR3 bases are TGTGCCAGCAGTGAATTTAGGACAGCCGGGGCCAATGAGCAGTTCTTC. This translates into CASSEFRTAGANEQFF. The genes are TRBV25-1 and TRBJ2-1; possibly TRBD1 for D (6 bases). The CDR3 length is 16 residues. V was shortened by 1 base and J by 6 bases, with 16 bases between the two germline ends. Germline values: CDR1 MGHDK, CDR2 SYGVNS.

CDR3 sequence (DNA): TGCAGCGTTGACGGGGGTCTGAGCGTCACTGAAGCTTTCTTT. Translating gives CSVDGGLSVTEAFF. The gene calls are TRBV29-1 and TRBJ1-1; a weak D match, TRBD1 (5 bases). CDR3 length equals 14 residues. Germline CDR1 is SQVTM and CDR2 is ANQGSEA. Trimming shortened V by 3 bases and J by 4 bases, and 15 bases separated the two germline ends.

The V and J genes are TRBV9 and TRBJ1-6; D not certain. Per germline, CDR1 SGDLS and CDR2 YYNGEE. The CDR3 extends over 14 amino acids. V was trimmed by 6 bases and J by 8 bases, leaving 15 bases between them. The CDR3 loop reads CASTLRQVDSPLHF. DNA for the CDR3: TGTGCCAGCACCCTCCGACAAGTGGATTCACCCCTCCACTTT.

A remark on this clone: This sample includes further DNA sequences coding for the same CDR3. The J gene is TRBJ1-4, the V gene TRBV30; D ambiguous. Germline CDR1 reads GTSNPN; CDR2 reads SVGIG (reference sequence). The CDR3 totals 11 residues. The V end was cut by 5 bases, the J end by 0 bases, with 1 base between. CDR3 in DNA: TGTGCCTGGTCAACTAATGAAAAACTGTTTTTT. Encoded protein: CAWSTNEKLFF.

V usage is TRBV30 and J usage is TRBJ1-6, with a possible D match to TRBD1 (5 bases). This CDR3 contains 13 residues. Germline assignment: CDR1 GTSNPN and CDR2 SVGIG (reference sequence). Trimming stripped 7 bases from V and 9 bases from J, with 16 bases between. This CDR3 reads CASRSGYASPLHF. CDR3 sequence (DNA): TGTGCCTCAAGGTCAGGGTATGCTTCACCCCTCCACTTT.

The chain combines TRBV11-2 with TRBJ2-2, with D unresolved. Per the germline V gene, CDR1 is SGHAT and CDR2 is FQNNGV. Trimming removed 5 bases from V and 3 bases from J, with 10 bases in between. This CDR3 has 14 amino acids. The CDR3, as DNA: TGTGCCAGCAGCCCCGGTAGACACACCGGGGAGCTGTTTTTT. Translating gives CASSPGRHTGELFF.

This clone was counted a few times. The chain recombines TRBV7-9 with TRBJ2-3, with 12 bases aligning to TRBD2. After removal of 5 bases from V and 15 bases from J, the junction contained 6 bases not matched to a gene. The CDR3 has 12 amino acids. Germline V CDR1 and CDR2: SEHNR, FQNEAQ (reference sequence). CDR3 region: CASSRLAGDHYF. The DNA for the CDR3 is TGTGCCAGCAGCCGACTAGCGGGGGACCACTATTTT.

This rearrangement joins TRBV6-5 to TRBJ1-2; no reliable D call. The length of the CDR3 is 14 residues. Trimming pared 4 bases from V and 4 bases from J, leaving 13 bases between. The germline CDR1 and CDR2 sequences are MNHEY and SVGAGI. The CDR3 here is CASSSPGPLYGYTF. In DNA form, the CDR3 reads TGTGCCAGCAGTTCCCCGGGTCCTCTCTATGGCTACACCTTC.

This clone was counted a single time. The chain employs TRBV5-1 and TRBJ2-5; D unresolved. The CDR3 contains 15 residues. Germline CDR1 and CDR2: SGHRS and YFSETQ. V lost 0 bases and J lost 2, with 11 bases in between. In DNA form, the CDR3 reads TGCGCCAGCAGCTTGGTTCCGGGCCATCAAGAGACCCAGTACTTC. Its translation is CASSLVPGHQETQYF.

This clone has only a few counts. This sequence joins TRBV4-3 and TRBJ2-1; D assignment may be TRBD1 or TRBD2 (6 bases each). The CDR3 sequence is 17 residues long. Germline V CDR1 and CDR2: LGHNA, YSLEER. Trimming cost V 0 bases and J 4 bases, with 16 bases left between them. Written as DNA, the CDR3 is TGCGCCAGCAGCCAAGATACGGGACGGGGGCCATACAATGAGCAGTTCTTC. It encodes CASSQDTGRGPYNEQFF.

This clone came up once. V is TRBV5-1 and J is TRBJ2-7; TRBD1 matches 8 bases. Unmatched junction bases numbered 5, after V lost 4 bases and J lost 2 bases. CDR1 and CDR2 (germline): SGHRS, YFSETQ. The length of the CDR3 is 14 residues. Written as DNA, the CDR3 is TGCGCCAGCAGCCCTCCGGGACAGGCCTACGAGCAGTACTTC. It encodes CASSPPGQAYEQYF.

The chain joins TRBV5-6 to TRBJ2-6, with D maybe TRBD1 (6 bases). The CDR3 spans 15 residues. The germline V gene has CDR1 SGHDT and CDR2 YYEEEE. Trimming removed 1 base from V and 4 bases from J, with 9 bases in between. The CDR3 DNA is TGTGCCAGCAGCTTGACAGGGATCGGGGCCAACGTCCTGACTTTC. Its translation is CASSLTGIGANVLTF.

The table lists this clone with a few counts. This sequence joins TRBV10-3 and TRBJ2-7, with 8 bases that match TRBD1. The CDR3 runs to 15 residues. The J segment lost 1 base and the V segment lost 4 bases, leaving 6 bases of the junction unmatched. Germline CDR1 reads ENHRY; CDR2 reads SYGVKD. This CDR3 is CAISGGQGNSYEQYF. The CDR3 nucleotides are TGTGCCATCAGTGGAGGACAGGGCAATTCCTACGAGCAGTACTTC.

V is TRBV29-1 and J is TRBJ2-1, with 9 bases aligning to TRBD2. In germline, CDR1 is SQVTM, CDR2 ANQGSEA. V trimming: 3 bases; J trimming: 0 bases; junction bases outside the gene matches: 0. The CDR3 consists of 14 residues. The CDR3 DNA reads TGCAGCGTTGATAGCGGGGGCTCCTACAATGAGCAGTTCTTC. Amino acids: CSVDSGGSYNEQFF.

There are a few counts of this clone. V and J are TRBV9 and TRBJ1-2; perhaps TRBD1 as D (6 bases). The CDR3 has 15 residues. Germline CDR1 is SGDLS and CDR2 is YYNGEE. V was trimmed by 4 bases and J by 3 bases, leaving 16 bases between them. CDR3 protein: CASSSLGGHDYGYTF. The CDR3 nucleotides are TGTGCCAGCAGCTCCCTAGGGGGTCATGACTATGGCTACACCTTC. The variable domain in full, with the rest retrieved from reference TRBV9 and TRBJ1-2, is DSGVTQTPKHLITATGQRVTLRCSPRSGDLSVYWYQQSLDQGLQFLIQYYNGEERAKGNILERFSAQQFPDLHSELNLSSLELGDSALYFCASSSLGGHDYGYTFGSGTRLTVV.

The chain carries TRBV2 and TRBJ2-3; 10 bases match TRBD1. Germline lookup yields CDR1 SNHLY and CDR2 FYNNEI. With V trimmed by 8 bases and J by 8 bases, 4 bases remained unmatched. The CDR3 totals 12 residues. This CDR3 reads CASRDRGRTQYF. CDR3 DNA sequence: TGTGCCAGCCGCGACAGGGGGCGTACGCAGTATTTT.

This clone was recorded only once. The chain employs TRBV4-3 and TRBJ2-1; possible D gene TRBD2, 6 bases. In germline, CDR1 is LGHNA, CDR2 YSLEER. The CDR3 consists of 15 residues. V was trimmed by 1 base and J by 10 bases, leaving 17 bases between them. CDR3 protein: CASSQVAGRIGEQFF. The CDR3 DNA sequence: TGCGCCAGCAGCCAAGTTGCGGGGCGGATTGGGGAGCAGTTCTTC.

V usage is TRBV4-1 and J usage is TRBJ1-1; D remains unclear. This CDR3 has 15 amino acids. V was trimmed by 5 bases and J by 0 bases, leaving 13 bases between them. CDR1 and CDR2 from the germline V gene are MGHRA and YSYEKL. CDR3 in DNA: TGCGCCAGCAGCTTAGCCTTCTCGTTGAACACTGAAGCTTTCTTT. Encoded protein: CASSLAFSLNTEAFF.

V usage is TRBV7-9 and J usage is TRBJ2-7; 7 bases fit TRBD1. V was clipped by 5 bases and J by 3 bases; unmatched bases: 7. Germline V gene lookup returns CDR1 SEHNR and CDR2 FQNEAQ (reference sequence). This CDR3 is built from 14 residues. The CDR3 DNA reads as TGTGCCAGCAGCGCGTGGGACAGACACTACGAGCAGTACTTC. Translated: CASSAWDRHYEQYF.

The J gene is TRBJ1-2, the V gene TRBV6-5; D possibly corresponds to TRBD1 (5 bases). Germline V lookup: CDR1 MNHEY, CDR2 SVGAGI. This CDR3 has 13 amino acids. V gave up 7 bases and J gave up 4 bases, with 13 bases separating them. CDR3 nucleotides: TGTGCCAGCACTGGGGGGAGTGTCTATGGCTACACCTTC. This sequence encodes CASTGGSVYGYTF.